In its sample, the clone carrying this T cell receptor (beta chain) was seen once. The target antigen is unknown. An end of the junction does not agree with germline; a read error may underlie this. This entry belongs to a study of Graves' ophthalmopathy and Graves' hyperthyroidism. The study recruited hyperthyroidism patients aged 18 to 65 who were newly diagnosed, under 2 months' duration. Patients were excluded if they had other autoimmune diseases or uncontrolled infections, and likewise if pregnancy or lactation applied. Amplification of TCR beta CDR3 regions used RNA transcripts. First-round RT-PCR relied on HTBI primers, and a second-round multiplex PCR came next. MiXCR was run by TCRdb on the multiplex PCR reads, yielding one entry per CDR3 protein. The top ten clones hold around 10% of a sample with some 1.1 million distinct CDR3 sequences, 36% of them seen once. Study-wide results and limits: Blood contained most expanded thyroid clonotypes exceeding 0.001 frequency. It was with roughly 71% sensitivity and about 72% specificity that the model predicted ophthalmopathy progression.

Germline V CDR1 and CDR2: SGHKS, YYEKEE (reference sequence). The CDR3 loop spans 16 amino acids. The chain carries TRBV5-5 and TRBJ2-2; 10 bases line up with TRBD1. The specimen sequenced was peripheral blood or thyroid tissue (not recorded which). The clonotype originates from an adult man with Graves' hyperthyroidism. The CDR3 DNA reads as TGTGCCAGCAGTCAAGACAGGGGGCGAAACACCGGGGAGCTGCTTTTT. Its protein is CASSQDRGRNTGELLF.